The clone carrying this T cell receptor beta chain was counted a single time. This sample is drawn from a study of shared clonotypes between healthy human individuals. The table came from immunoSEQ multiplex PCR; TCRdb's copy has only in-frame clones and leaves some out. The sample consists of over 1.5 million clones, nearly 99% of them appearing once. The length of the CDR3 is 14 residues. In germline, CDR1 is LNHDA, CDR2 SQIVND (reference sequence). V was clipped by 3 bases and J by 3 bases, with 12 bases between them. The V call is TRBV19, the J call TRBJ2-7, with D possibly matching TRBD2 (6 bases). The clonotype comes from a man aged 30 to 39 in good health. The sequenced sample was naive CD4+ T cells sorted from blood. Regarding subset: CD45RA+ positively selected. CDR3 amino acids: CASSIRSGDYEQYF. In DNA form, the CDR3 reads TGTGCCAGTAGTATCAGGTCGGGGGACTACGAGCAGTACTTC.